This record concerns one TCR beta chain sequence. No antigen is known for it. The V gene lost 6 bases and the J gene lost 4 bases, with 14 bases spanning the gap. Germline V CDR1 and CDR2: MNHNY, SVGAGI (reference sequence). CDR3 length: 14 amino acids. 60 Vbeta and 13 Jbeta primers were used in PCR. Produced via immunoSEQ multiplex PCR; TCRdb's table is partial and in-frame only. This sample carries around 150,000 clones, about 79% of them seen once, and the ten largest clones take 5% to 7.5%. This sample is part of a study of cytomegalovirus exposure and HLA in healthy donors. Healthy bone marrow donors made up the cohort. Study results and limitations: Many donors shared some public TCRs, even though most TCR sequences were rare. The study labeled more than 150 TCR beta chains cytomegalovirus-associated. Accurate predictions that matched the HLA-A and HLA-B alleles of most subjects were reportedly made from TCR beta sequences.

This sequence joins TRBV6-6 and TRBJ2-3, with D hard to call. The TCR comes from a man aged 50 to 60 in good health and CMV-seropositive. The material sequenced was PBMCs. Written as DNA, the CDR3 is TGTGCCAGCAGCCCCTACGCCGTCCCAGATACGCAGTATTTT. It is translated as CASSPYAVPDTQYF.